Below, 27 T cell receptor beta chains from the same sample are listed, as sequenced in a study of T cell repertoires in cytomegalovirus infection. TCRdb reprocessed the reads with MiXCR, giving one entry per CDR3 protein. The data show about 240,000 distinct CDR3 sequences, with roughly 6.5% seen just once and 5.5% to 8% held by the top ten. The specimen sequenced was PBMCs. The receptors derive from a human donor in good health (CMV status not recorded). Some clones in this sample may be carry-over from other donors' samples.

This clonotype was detected many times. The chain links TRBV6-2 or TRBV6-3 to TRBJ2-4; D is perhaps TRBD1 or TRBD2 (5 bases each). Germline CDR1 and CDR2: MNHEY and SVGEGT. This CDR3 spans 14 amino acids. Trimming left V 7 bases short and J 0 bases short, with 10 bases between. The CDR3 loop reads CASKYGTAKNIQYF. The CDR3 DNA follows: TGTGCCAGCAAATATGGGACAGCCAAAAACATTCAGTACTTC.

This clonotype occurred many times. V usage is TRBV12-3 or TRBV12-4 and J usage is TRBJ1-5; D perhaps matches TRBD1 (5 bases). Trimming took off 7 bases at V and 1 base at J, with 14 bases between the two ends. The CDR3 has 15 amino acids. The CDR3 sequence is CASTPGAWSNQPQHF. CDR3 coding DNA: TGTGCCAGCACGCCCGGGGCTTGGAGCAATCAGCCCCAGCATTTT.

The chain uses TRBV4-3 and TRBJ1-4; D is unresolved. The ends were cut back, 1 base at V and 4 bases at J, with 16 bases in the middle. The germline V gene has CDR1 LGHNA and CDR2 YSLEER. This CDR3 is built from 17 residues. The CDR3 region has the DNA TGCGCCAGCAGCCAAGTGGGCACCAACGTAGTTAATGAAAAACTGTTTTTT. Residues: CASSQVGTNVVNEKLFF.

Ten or more counts support this clonotype. This chain connects TRBV7-2 to TRBJ2-3; perhaps TRBD2 as D (5 bases). Per the germline V gene, CDR1 is SGHTA and CDR2 is FQGNSA. V dropped 5 bases and J dropped 2 bases, with 14 bases sitting between them. CDR3 length equals 15 residues. The DNA for the CDR3 is TGTGCCAGCAGCCAGACTAAAATCTACACAGATACGCAGTATTTT. Protein sequence: CASSQTKIYTDTQYF.

Comment on this clonotype: A much larger clone differs from this one at a single base, so this may be a read error. The CDR3: CASGLNGGLRNEQFF. In DNA form, the CDR3 reads TGTGCCAGCGGCCTAAACGGGGGGCTTAGGAATGAGCAGTTCTTC. The chain joins TRBV7-3 to TRBJ2-1; D possibly corresponds to TRBD2 (7 bases). Germline V gene lookup returns CDR1 SGHTA and CDR2 FQGTGA. The CDR3 sequence is 15 residues long. V gave up 8 bases and J gave up 7 bases, with 21 bases separating them.

This clonotype was recorded many times. The gene calls are TRBV5-5 and TRBJ2-2; D is perhaps TRBD2 (6 bases). Deletions cut 1 base from V and 4 bases from J, with 11 bases between. The germline V gene encodes CDR1 SGHKS and CDR2 YYEKEE (reference sequence). There are 15 residues in the CDR3. The CDR3: CASSLSVGGTGELFF. DNA of the CDR3: TGTGCCAGCAGCTTGTCCGTGGGGGGCACCGGGGAGCTGTTTTTT.

This clonotype was found many times. The rearrangement links TRBV28 to TRBJ1-3; D uncertain. This CDR3 is 13 amino acids long. The ends were cut back, 7 bases at V and 7 bases at J, with 14 bases in the middle. The germline CDR1 and CDR2 sequences are MDHEN and SYDVKM. The CDR3 region has the DNA TGTGCCAGCACAACTCAAAACGAGAACACCATATATTTT. It yields the protein CASTTQNENTIYF.

This clonotype occurred many times. The J gene is TRBJ1-1, the V gene TRBV10-3, with 11 bases fitting TRBD1. The CDR3 is made up of 13 amino acids. Germline loops: CDR1 ENHRY, CDR2 SYGVKD. Trimming at V came to 6 bases and at J to 4 bases, leaving 1 base not matched to a gene. The CDR3 loop reads CAISGTGGTEAFF. The CDR3 DNA reads as TGTGCCATCAGCGGGACAGGGGGCACTGAAGCTTTCTTT.

Ten or more counts support this clonotype. The chain employs TRBV7-9 and TRBJ1-3, with D perhaps matching TRBD1 (5 bases). The V gene's germline CDR1 is SEHNR and CDR2 FQNEAQ (reference sequence). The V gene lost 8 bases and the J gene lost 0 bases, with 14 bases spanning the gap. The CDR3 covers 15 residues. The CDR3 region is CASGTRGTSGNTIYF. CDR3 sequence (DNA): TGTGCCAGCGGGACCCGGGGGACCTCTGGAAACACCATATATTTT.

This clonotype has a count of ten or more. The J gene is TRBJ1-1, the V gene TRBV11-3; TRBD1 agrees at 7 bases. J lost 4 bases, V lost 5 bases, and 10 bases had no gene match. In germline, CDR1 is SGHNT, CDR2 YENEEA. The CDR3 loop spans 15 amino acids. CDR3: CASSPGGQAVTEAFF. In DNA form, the CDR3 reads TGTGCCAGCAGCCCGGGAGGACAGGCGGTCACTGAAGCTTTCTTT.

This clonotype was counted between two and nine times. The genes are TRBV29-1 and TRBJ2-4; 7 bases line up with TRBD1. This CDR3 has 12 amino acids. The V segment lost 7 bases and the J segment 10 bases; nucleotides outside the gene matches: 10. Per germline, CDR1 SQVTM and CDR2 ANQGSEA. The CDR3 sequence is CSAGTAQMIQYF. DNA of the CDR3: TGCAGCGCCGGGACAGCGCAGATGATTCAGTACTTC.

The V call is TRBV20-1, the J call TRBJ2-5, with D unresolved. Between the trimmed V and J ends, which lost 1 base and 4 bases, there was a span of 1 base. The germline V gene encodes CDR1 DFQATT and CDR2 SNEGSKA (reference sequence). This CDR3 comprises 10 residues. CDR3 coding DNA: TGCAGTGCTAGAGGAGAGACCCAGTACTTC. This codes for CSARGETQYF.

The table lists this clonotype with many counts. The chain links TRBV12-3 or TRBV12-4 to TRBJ2-3, with D unclear. V was cut by 1 base and J by 5 bases, with 1 base left in between. The CDR3 covers 11 residues. The CDR3 DNA follows: TGTGCCAGCAGTTTAGAAGATACGCAGTATTTT. As protein: CASSLEDTQYF.

Many counts were recorded for this clonotype. This chain joins TRBV4-3 and TRBJ1-6; D is unresolved. The CDR3 totals 14 residues. The V and J ends lost 3 bases and 0 bases respectively, with 3 bases between them. Germline CDR1 LGHNA, CDR2 YSLEER. Here the CDR3 reads CASSQDSYNSPLHF. CDR3 nucleotides: TGCGCCAGCAGCCAGGACTCCTATAATTCACCCCTCCACTTT.

At least ten counts were recorded for this clonotype. V is TRBV2 and J is TRBJ1-1; the match to TRBD1 covers 7 bases. The CDR3 runs 15 residues. The V gene's germline CDR1 is SNHLY and CDR2 FYNNEI. The V segment lost 5 bases and the J segment 4 bases; nucleotides outside the gene matches: 10. CDR3 loop: CASSSTGEASTEAFF. The CDR3 nucleotides are TGTGCCAGCAGTTCCACAGGGGAGGCTAGCACTGAAGCTTTCTTT.

This clonotype was recorded many times. The rearrangement joins TRBV6-2 or TRBV6-3 to TRBJ2-3; D unresolved. CDR1 and CDR2 from the germline V gene are MNHEY and SVGEGT. This CDR3 has 13 residues. Trimming took off 0 bases at V and 4 bases at J, with 5 bases between the two ends. CDR3 in DNA: TGTGCCAGCAGTTACTCGTGGGCAGATACGCAGTATTTT. This translates into CASSYSWADTQYF.

V gene TRBV6-6 combines with J gene TRBJ2-1, with 9 bases matching TRBD2. CDR3 length equals 14 residues. The germline gives CDR1 MNHNY, CDR2 SVGAGI (reference sequence). With V trimmed by 10 bases and J by 7 bases, 11 bases remained unmatched. The CDR3 reads CATHTSGFFNEQFF. For the CDR3, the DNA is TGTGCCACACATACTAGCGGGTTTTTTAATGAGCAGTTCTTC.

This clonotype was seen many times. This chain joins TRBV6-2 or TRBV6-3 and TRBJ2-7, with TRBD1 matching 9 bases. This CDR3 contains 13 residues. CDR1 is MNHEY, CDR2 SVGEGT, per germline. V was clipped by 5 bases and J by 5 bases; unmatched bases: 4. CDR3 DNA sequence: TGTGCCAGCAGTCCACAGGGGGCAAACGAGCAGTACTTC. Its protein product is CASSPQGANEQYF.

The chain uses TRBV20-1 and TRBJ2-2; the D gene is possibly TRBD2 (6 bases). Germline loops: CDR1 DFQATT, CDR2 SNEGSKA (reference sequence). Trimming shortened V by 1 base and J by 7 bases, and 13 bases separated the two germline ends. The CDR3 runs 14 residues. The CDR3 DNA sequence: TGCAGTGCTAGAGCGGCAGTGGGGGGCGGGGAGCTGTTTTTT. Protein sequence: CSARAAVGGGELFF.

This clonotype was seen repeatedly, ten times or more. V usage is TRBV9 and J usage is TRBJ1-3, with D hard to call. The CDR3 covers 17 residues. V was shortened by 0 bases and J by 0 bases, with 13 bases between the two germline ends. Germline CDR1 is SGDLS and CDR2 is YYNGEE. The DNA of the CDR3 is TGTGCCAGCAGCGTAGGCGAGGTTTGGAGCTCTGGAAACACCATATATTTT. This translates into CASSVGEVWSSGNTIYF.

This clonotype was recorded many times. The chain joins TRBV7-2 to TRBJ1-2; D is ambiguous. The germline V gene has CDR1 SGHTA and CDR2 FQGNSA. CDR3 size: 14 residues. Trimming removed 1 base at V and 6 bases at J, with 12 bases between. CDR3 residues: CASSLVSAPNGYTF. CDR3 nucleotides: TGTGCCAGCAGCTTAGTTTCGGCGCCCAATGGCTACACCTTC.

A note on this clonotype: This sequence may be a read error, since a much larger clone differs from it by one base. The chain uses TRBV15 and TRBJ2-1, with D possibly matching TRBD2 (6 bases). The germline V gene encodes CDR1 LNHNV and CDR2 YYDKDF (reference sequence). This CDR3 is 16 amino acids long. CDR3 amino acids: CATSRARDGSYNEQLF. CDR3 DNA sequence: TGTGCCACCAGCAGAGCGCGGGACGGTTCCTACAATGAGCAGCTCTTC.

This clonotype has a handful of counts. The V and J genes are TRBV6-6 and TRBJ2-7; 9 bases are shared with TRBD2. This CDR3 is 16 amino acids long. The ends lost 7 bases at V and 0 bases at J; junction bases unmatched: 10. Germline CDR1 and CDR2: MNHNY and SVGAGI (reference sequence). The CDR3 loop reads CASTPSGGLSSYEQYF. DNA for the CDR3: TGTGCCAGCACCCCGAGCGGGGGGCTTAGCTCCTACGAGCAGTACTTC.

This clonotype showed up many times. This sequence joins TRBV7-2 and TRBJ2-5; D possibly corresponds to TRBD2 (6 bases). The germline V and J ends were trimmed by 4 bases and 2 bases, with 11 bases remaining between them. CDR3 size: 14 residues. Germline V gene lookup returns CDR1 SGHTA and CDR2 FQGNSA. The chain's CDR3 is CASSSQGGQETQYF. CDR3 DNA: TGTGCCAGCAGCTCCCAGGGAGGACAAGAGACCCAGTACTTC.

As to this clonotype: Relative to the germline gene, one junction end is altered; a read error may explain this. The rearrangement uses TRBV7-2 and TRBJ2-1; 7 positions match TRBD1. Germline V gene data show CDR1 as SGHTA and CDR2 as FQGNSA. The CDR3 runs to 14 residues. The CDR3 reads CASSIGQEANEQFF. The CDR3 nucleotides are TGTGCCAGCAGCATTGGACAGGAGGCGAATGAGCAATTCTTC.

This clonotype appeared many times. J is TRBJ2-5 and V is TRBV30; no definite D call. Trimming shortened V by 3 bases and J by 3 bases, and 11 bases separated the two germline ends. CDR1 and CDR2 (germline): GTSNPN, SVGIG (reference sequence). The CDR3 totals 13 residues. The CDR3 reads CAWSPGIEETQYF. CDR3 bases: TGTGCCTGGAGCCCCGGCATCGAAGAGACCCAGTACTTC.

This clonotype was seen at least ten times. This sequence joins TRBV20-1 and TRBJ1-3; no reliable D call. Trimming shortened V by 1 base and J by 3 bases, and 16 bases separated the two germline ends. The CDR3 runs 16 residues. The germline V gene has CDR1 DFQATT and CDR2 SNEGSKA (reference sequence). This chain's CDR3 is CSARVTGARDGNTIYF. The CDR3 coding sequence is TGCAGTGCTAGAGTAACGGGAGCAAGGGATGGAAACACCATATATTTT.